The entry below gives a single TCR beta chain sequence along with its context. The antigen is not known. The data originate from a study of T cells after yellow fever vaccination. Study-level findings and limits: Researchers noted that a small share of clonotypes showed up in both CD4 and CD8 compartments.

A 5'RACE template-switching step, the method used to make TCR cDNA, added a universal primer site and UMIs. TCRdb fed the 5' RACE reads into MiXCR, producing one record per CDR3 protein. This table has around 600,000 distinct CDR3 sequences, 9% to 15% appearing once. The CDR3 loop spans 17 amino acids. CDR1 and CDR2 from the germline V gene are SGHVS and FQNEAQ. V dropped 5 bases and J dropped 3; count of bases not matched to a gene: 9. The specimen was PBMCs, collected on the day of the yellow fever booster vaccination. The sequence was obtained from a young man who received the YFV17D yellow fever vaccine. V gene TRBV7-8 combines with J gene TRBJ2-6; 8 bases map to TRBD1. This CDR3 is CASSPDRVLIGANVLTF. For the CDR3, the DNA is TGTGCCAGCAGCCCGGACAGGGTCCTCATTGGGGCCAACGTCCTGACTTTC. Using reference TRBV7-8 and TRBJ2-6 for the parts outside the CDR3, the full variable domain is GAGVSQSPRYKVAKRGQDVALRCDPISGHVSLFWYQQALGQGPEFLTYFQNEAQLDKSGLPSDRFFAERPEGSVSTLKIQRTQQEDSAVYLCASSPDRVLIGANVLTFGAGSRLTVL.